The sequence of this T cell receptor beta chain was determined in a study of T-cell memory formation after mild COVID-19 (dated by TCRdb to about 2021). For the wider study: TCR sequence clusters from the two donors were largely donor specific. In a couple of donors, T-cell clones that expanded and contracted after mild COVID-19 were tracked by sequencing TCRalpha and TCRbeta repertoires over time. The cohort comprised two young, previously healthy adult volunteers, one female and one male.

Ficoll-Paque density gradient centrifugation was used to isolate PBMCs. Overall study outcomes, separate from this receptor: The study covered only two mild cases, and larger cohorts including severe cases with pre-infection samples were considered necessary. Some responding clones were found in pre-infection memory, which suggests that pre-existing cross-reactive memory T cells took part in the SARS-CoV-2 response. Contracting CD4+ clones appeared mostly in the CM and EM memory subsets, whereas CD8+ clones were enriched in EMRA. Clones contracting from day 15 to 85 had balanced CD4/CD8 phenotypes, while a second wave expanding from day 15 to 37 was biased towards CD4+. SARS-CoV-2 specificity of the second-wave clones peaking on day 37 was not confirmed.

The run used an Illumina NovaSeq 6000. Using 5'RACE with constant-segment primers, TCRalpha and TCRbeta cDNA libraries were constructed, with sample barcodes and unique molecular identifiers added in the process. Trizol reagent was used to extract RNA from every sample. Amplification of the libraries took two PCR steps, and the second step added a second sample barcode plus Illumina TruSeq adapters. Sequencing of the libraries was done on an Illumina NovaSeq, producing 2 x 150 bp paired-end reads. The authors processed their data as follows. With migec v1.2.7, reads were demultiplexed and then collapsed into UMI-guided consensus sequences. With mixcr v2.1.11, UMI consensuses were aligned to TRA and TRB V and J templates and assembled into clonotypes. Clonotypes were classified as expanded or contracted when called significant by both edgeR and NoisET, with noise models trained on biological replicates. edgeR calls used a false discovery rate-adjusted p below 0.01 and a log2 fold-change threshold of 1. As an exploratory analysis of dynamics, PCA with hierarchical clustering was applied to max-normalized trajectories of the 1000 most abundant clonotypes. Separately sequenced CD4+ and CD8+ repertoires were used to assign a CD4 or CD8 phenotype to each responding clone. The public reads were run again by TCRdb, first through fastp at Q25 and then through MiXCR, and only productive beta chains were kept. When rows share a CDR3 protein, they turn into one entry using the most common DNA and genes. These V and J calls rely on TCRdb rather than the paper's analysis. The sample yields approximately 580,000 distinct CDR3 sequences; around 21% were counted once. Of the sample, roughly an eighth is held by the ten largest clones.

This clonotype came up a few times. No antigen is known for it. Per-nucleotide qualities are absent, and no much larger clonotype sits a single base away. Germline trimming amounts to 4 bases on V and 7 bases on J, with 7 as the count of junction bases outside the gene matches. The CDR3 numbers 16 residues from cysteine through phenylalanine. The retained sequence is limited to the CDR3, 48 bases, with the frame set at the first base. From a lookup of the germline V gene, CDR1 and CDR2 are MGHRA and YSYEKL. The receptor was isolated from an adult woman who had mild COVID-19 (a few samples of this study predate the infection). The sample titles of this study are shuffled in the database, so cell type and time point are left out; the donor was told from shared clones. Sequencing input: PBMCs or a T cell subset sorted from them (not recorded which). The chain couples TRBV4-1 to TRBJ2-1; the junction holds 13 bases that match TRBD2. The bases are TGCGCCAGCAGCCCGAAATGGACTAGCGGGGGAAATGAGCAGTTCTTC. Translated, it reads CASSPKWTSGGNEQFF.